This T cell receptor gamma chain was captured in a study of γδ T cells in repeated Plasmodium falciparum infection. In the study overall: The natural-infection arm compared Malian children under seasonal malaria with matched Australian children. Malaria-naive adults were infected with P. falciparum NF54 four times over around 600 days.

Study-level results: Over time and infection, Vgamma9/Vdelta2+ repertoires remained highly stable and polyclonal. Malian children's Vdelta2-negative repertoires appeared more expanded and less diverse than Australians'.

Ten or more counts support this clone. Its antigen is currently unknown. The protein TCRdb gives is from a much larger clone and does not agree with this DNA's translation at residue 3, likely a read error; the protein shown here comes from the DNA. TCRdb fed the multiplex PCR reads to CATT. Among approximately 25,000 gamma-chain clones listed, 2.5% to 3.5% were seen once. This CDR3 has 19 amino acids. V was clipped by 12 bases and J by 7 bases; unmatched bases: 24. Germline V lookup: CDR1 GITISATS, CDR2 ISYDGTV (reference sequence). Bulk repertoires came from Vgamma9/Vdelta2+ or Vdelta2-negative gammadelta T cells flow-sorted from PBMC.

The TCR comes from a pool of human donors (malaria-infected and uninfected, not separated). The sample comprised gamma-delta T cells from blood. The chain couples TRGV9 to TRGJP. The J gene, absent from TCRdb, was called here by matching the DNA to germline. The CDR3 sequence: CARSGSIRGGELGKKIKVF. The CDR3 DNA reads as TGTGCCCGCAGCGGGAGTATAAGGGGAGGCGAGTTGGGCAAAAAAATCAAGGTATTT.